The next 6 T cell receptor beta chains were all read from a single sample in a study of cytomegalovirus exposure and HLA in healthy donors. The primer mix had 60 Vbeta and 13 Jbeta primers. TCRdb's copy holds only in-frame clones and misses some; the assay was immunoSEQ multiplex PCR. Among 150,000 to 200,000 clones, about three quarters were seen once, and the ten largest hold roughly 2%. Sequenced sample: PBMCs. The receptors come from a female donor in good health and CMV-seronegative.

V and J are TRBV9 and TRBJ1-3; D perhaps matches TRBD1 (5 bases). The CDR3 is 14 residues long. Germline CDR1 and CDR2: SGDLS and YYNGEE. Trimming cost V 0 bases and J 4 bases, with 8 bases left between them. The CDR3 sequence: CASSVGQGGNTIYF. The CDR3 DNA follows: TGTGCCAGCAGCGTAGGGCAGGGCGGAAACACCATATATTTT.

This chain connects TRBV15 to TRBJ2-7; TRBD1 agrees at 8 bases. This CDR3 has 15 amino acids. CDR1 and CDR2 (germline): LNHNV, YYDKDF (reference sequence). V dropped 0 bases and J dropped 4; count of bases not matched to a gene: 5. The CDR3 here is CATSRDAGQGYEQYF. The CDR3 region has the DNA TGTGCCACCAGCAGAGATGCCGGACAGGGTTACGAGCAGTACTTC.

The chain has TRBV2 and TRBJ1-1; the D gene is possibly TRBD1 (5 bases). Germline V gene data show CDR1 as SNHLY and CDR2 as FYNNEI. The CDR3 loop spans 14 amino acids. Trimming took off 6 bases at V and 1 base at J, with 12 bases between the two ends. The CDR3 bases are TGTGCCAGCAGGCCGCGACAGCCGAACACTGAAGCTTTCTTT. Translating gives CASRPRQPNTEAFF.

This chain links TRBV30 with TRBJ1-5; D may be TRBD1 (5 bases). This CDR3 comprises 15 residues. V was cut by 3 bases and J by 2 bases, with 14 bases left in between. Per germline, CDR1 GTSNPN and CDR2 SVGIG (reference sequence). The chain's CDR3 is CAWRSRDSRNQPQHF. In nucleotides, the CDR3 is TGTGCCTGGAGATCACGGGACTCCCGCAATCAGCCCCAGCATTTT.

The chain is built from TRBV30 and TRBJ2-3; D gene ambiguous. Germline-derived CDR1 and CDR2 are GTSNPN and SVGIG (reference sequence). The V end lost 4 bases, the J end lost 2 bases, and 4 bases lay between the germline ends. The CDR3 has 11 residues. The CDR3 coding sequence is TGTGCCTGGACCCTCACAGATACGCAGTATTTT. Translated: CAWTLTDTQYF.

This chain links TRBV7-8 with TRBJ1-2; 9 bases fit TRBD1. V lost 3 bases to trimming and J lost 12 bases; unmatched junction nucleotides: 5. The length of the CDR3 is 12 residues. The germline V gene encodes CDR1 SGHVS and CDR2 FQNEAQ. The CDR3 sequence is CASSFDRGVNTF. The CDR3 DNA is TGTGCCAGCAGCTTCGACAGGGGGGTCAACACCTTC.